This T cell receptor beta chain came from a study of beta chain features in type 1 diabetes. With respect to this clone: Its antigen is still unknown. A read error may account for a junction end that differs from germline.

Germline V lookup: CDR1 SSHAT, CDR2 FNYEAQ (reference sequence). The CDR3 loop spans 16 amino acids. General study points: There was a possibility that cDNA sequencing over-represented cells with high TCR expression. The influence of HLA type on TCRB rearrangement stayed undetermined. Among type 1 diabetes patients, VDJ junctions had fewer insertions and more deletions.

One heparinised draw, averaging roughly 110 mL, was taken per donor. Every bit of the isolated RNA underwent reverse transcription, so sequencing read expressed TCRB transcripts. Assay: immunoSEQ multiplex PCR; the TCRdb copy retains only in-frame clones and omits some. Found here are about 330,000 clones, more than 9.5% of them singletons; the top ten hold just over 0.015%. The receptor was isolated from a woman in her thirties in good health. Sequences were obtained from naive CD4+ T cells from blood. This chain connects TRBV7-7 to TRBJ2-1, with TRBD2 identical over 11 bases. CDR3 sequence (DNA): TGTGCTAGCAGCTCCCAGACTAGCGGGAACTTGGATGAGCAGTTCTTC. It translates to CASSSQTSGNLDEQFF.